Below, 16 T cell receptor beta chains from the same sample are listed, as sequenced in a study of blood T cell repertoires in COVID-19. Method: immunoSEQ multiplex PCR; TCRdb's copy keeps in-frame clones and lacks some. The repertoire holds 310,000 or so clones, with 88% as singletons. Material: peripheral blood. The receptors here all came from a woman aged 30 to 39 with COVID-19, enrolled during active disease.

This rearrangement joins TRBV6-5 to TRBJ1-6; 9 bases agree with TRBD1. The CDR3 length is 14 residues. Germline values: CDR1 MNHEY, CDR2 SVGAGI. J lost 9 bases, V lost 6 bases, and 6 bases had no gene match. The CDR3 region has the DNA TGTGCCAGCAGCCCCGGGACAGGGTTTTCACCCCTCCACTTT. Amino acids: CASSPGTGFSPLHF.

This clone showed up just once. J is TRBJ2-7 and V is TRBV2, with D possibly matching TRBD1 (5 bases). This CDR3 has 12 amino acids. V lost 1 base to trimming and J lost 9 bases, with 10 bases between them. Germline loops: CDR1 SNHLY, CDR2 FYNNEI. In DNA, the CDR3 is TGTGCCAGCAGTGAAGGCAGGGTCGGGCAGTACTTC. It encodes CASSEGRVGQYF.

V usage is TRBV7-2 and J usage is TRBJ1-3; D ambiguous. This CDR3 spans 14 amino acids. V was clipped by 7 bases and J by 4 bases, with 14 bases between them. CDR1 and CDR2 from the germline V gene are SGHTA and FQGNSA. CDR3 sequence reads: CASKLWAHGNTIYF. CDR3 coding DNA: TGTGCCAGCAAGCTTTGGGCTCACGGAAACACCATATATTTT.

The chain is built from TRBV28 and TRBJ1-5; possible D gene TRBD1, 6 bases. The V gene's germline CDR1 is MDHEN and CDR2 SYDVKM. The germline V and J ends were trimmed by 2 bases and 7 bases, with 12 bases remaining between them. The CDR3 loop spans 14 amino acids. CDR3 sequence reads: CASSLRTVKQPQHF. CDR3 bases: TGTGCCAGCAGTTTACGGACAGTCAAACAGCCCCAGCATTTT.

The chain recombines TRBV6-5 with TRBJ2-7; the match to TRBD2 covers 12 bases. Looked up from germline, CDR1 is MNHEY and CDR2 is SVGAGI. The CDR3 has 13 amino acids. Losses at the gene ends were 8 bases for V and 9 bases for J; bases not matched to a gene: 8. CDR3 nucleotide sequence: TGTGCCAGCCGTCGGCCTAGCGGGAGGGGGCAGTACTTC. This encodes CASRRPSGRGQYF.

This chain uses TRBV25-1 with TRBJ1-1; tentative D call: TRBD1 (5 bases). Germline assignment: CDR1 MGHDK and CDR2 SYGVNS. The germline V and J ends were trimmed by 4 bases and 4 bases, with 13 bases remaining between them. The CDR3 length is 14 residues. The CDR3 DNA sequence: TGTGCCAGCAGTGGCGGGGGTTCGGGCACTGAAGCTTTCTTT. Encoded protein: CASSGGGSGTEAFF.

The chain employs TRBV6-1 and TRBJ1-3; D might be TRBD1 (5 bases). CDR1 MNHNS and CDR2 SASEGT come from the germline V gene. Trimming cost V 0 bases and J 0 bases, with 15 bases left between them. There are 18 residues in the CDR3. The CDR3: CASSEARLGAYSGNTIYF. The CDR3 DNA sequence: TGTGCCAGCAGTGAAGCGCGGCTTGGGGCCTACTCTGGAAACACCATATATTTT.

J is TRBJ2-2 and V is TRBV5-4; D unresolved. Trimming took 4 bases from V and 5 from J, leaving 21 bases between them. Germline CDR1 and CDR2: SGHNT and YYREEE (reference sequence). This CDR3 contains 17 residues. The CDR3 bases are TGTGCCAGCAGCCGTGAGTCCCGATCAGTGGAGACCGGGGAGCTGTTTTTT. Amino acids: CASSRESRSVETGELFF. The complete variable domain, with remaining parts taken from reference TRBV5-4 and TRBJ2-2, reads ETGVTQSPTHLIKTRGQQVTLRCSSQSGHNTVSWYQQALGQGPQFIFQYYREEENGRGNFPPRFSGLQFPNYSSELNVNALELDDSALYLCASSRESRSVETGELFFGEGSRLTVL.

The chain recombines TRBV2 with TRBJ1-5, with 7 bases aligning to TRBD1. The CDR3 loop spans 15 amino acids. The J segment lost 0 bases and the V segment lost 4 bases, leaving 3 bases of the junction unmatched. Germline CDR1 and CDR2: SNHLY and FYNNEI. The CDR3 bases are TGTGCCAGCAGTGCTACAGGGGTTAGCAATCAGCCCCAGCATTTT. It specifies CASSATGVSNQPQHF.

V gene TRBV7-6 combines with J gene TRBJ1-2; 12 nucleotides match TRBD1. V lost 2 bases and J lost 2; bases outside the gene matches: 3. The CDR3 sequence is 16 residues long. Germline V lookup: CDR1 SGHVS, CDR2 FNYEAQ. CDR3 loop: CASSLPGQGANYGYTF. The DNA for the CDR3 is TGTGCCAGCAGCTTACCGGGACAGGGGGCGAACTATGGCTACACCTTC.

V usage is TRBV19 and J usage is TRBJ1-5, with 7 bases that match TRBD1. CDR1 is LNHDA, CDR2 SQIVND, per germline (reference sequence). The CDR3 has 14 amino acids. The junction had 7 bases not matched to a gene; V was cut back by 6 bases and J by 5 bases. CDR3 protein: CASSPTGFYQPQHF. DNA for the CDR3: TGTGCCAGTAGCCCGACAGGGTTTTATCAGCCCCAGCATTTT.

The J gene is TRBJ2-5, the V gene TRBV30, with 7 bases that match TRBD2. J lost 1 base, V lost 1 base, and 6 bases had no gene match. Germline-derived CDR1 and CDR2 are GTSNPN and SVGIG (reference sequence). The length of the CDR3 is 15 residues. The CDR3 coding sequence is TGTGCCTGGAGTGGTCAGAGCGGGACCCAAGAGACCCAGTACTTC. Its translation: CAWSGQSGTQETQYF. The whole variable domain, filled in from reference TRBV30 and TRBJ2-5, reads SQTIHQWPATLVQPVGSPLSLECTVEGTSNPNLYWYRQAAGRGLQLLFYSVGIGQISSEVPQNLSASRPQDRQFILSSKKLLLSDSGFYLCAWSGQSGTQETQYFGPGTRLLVL.

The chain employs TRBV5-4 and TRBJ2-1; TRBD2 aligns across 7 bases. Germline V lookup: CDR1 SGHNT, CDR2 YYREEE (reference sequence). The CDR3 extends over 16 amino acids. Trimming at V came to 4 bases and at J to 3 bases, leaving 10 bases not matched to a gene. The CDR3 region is CASSPLIAGRYNEQFF. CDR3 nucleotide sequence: TGTGCCAGCAGCCCACTAATAGCGGGCCGCTACAATGAGCAGTTCTTC.

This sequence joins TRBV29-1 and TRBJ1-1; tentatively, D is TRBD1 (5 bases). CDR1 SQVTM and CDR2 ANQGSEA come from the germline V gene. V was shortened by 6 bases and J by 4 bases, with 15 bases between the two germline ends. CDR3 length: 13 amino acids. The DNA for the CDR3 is TGCAGCGTGGGGGAGGTACCCCTCACTGAAGCTTTCTTT. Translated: CSVGEVPLTEAFF.

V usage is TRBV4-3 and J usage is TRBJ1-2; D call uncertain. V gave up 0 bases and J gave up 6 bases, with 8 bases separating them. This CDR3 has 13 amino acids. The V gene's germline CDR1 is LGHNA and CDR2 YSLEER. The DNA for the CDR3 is TGCGCCAGCAGCCAAGAAGAGGGAGATGGCTACACCTTC. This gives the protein CASSQEEGDGYTF.

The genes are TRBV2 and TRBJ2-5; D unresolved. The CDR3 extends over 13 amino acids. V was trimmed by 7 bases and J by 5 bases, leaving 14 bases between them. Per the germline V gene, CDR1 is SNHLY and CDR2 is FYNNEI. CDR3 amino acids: CASISLHLETQYF. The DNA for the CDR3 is TGTGCCAGCATAAGCCTTCACCTGGAGACCCAGTACTTC.